One and the same sample provided the 7 T cell receptor beta chains below, sequenced in a study of blood T cell repertoires in COVID-19. The repertoire was sequenced with immunoSEQ multiplex PCR; TCRdb's copy has only in-frame clones and lacks some. The profile shows under 300,000 clones, approximately 85% of them singletons. What was sequenced was peripheral blood. The receptors here all came from an older woman with acute or convalescent COVID-19.

The J gene is TRBJ1-3, the V gene TRBV2, with D tentatively TRBD1 (5 bases). Germline values: CDR1 SNHLY, CDR2 FYNNEI. The V end lost 6 bases, the J end lost 4 bases, and 13 bases lay between the germline ends. This CDR3 comprises 14 residues. The CDR3 here is CASRDKGLGNTIYF. In DNA form, the CDR3 reads TGTGCCAGCAGGGACAAGGGACTCGGAAACACCATATATTTT.

The chain recombines TRBV3-1 (or the pseudogene TRBV3-2) with TRBJ1-1; 11 positions agree with TRBD1. V lost 0 bases to trimming and J lost 11 bases; unmatched junction nucleotides: 5. The CDR3 is 14 residues long. The germline gives CDR1 LGHDT, CDR2 YNNKEL (reference sequence). CDR3 DNA: TGTGCCAGCAGCCAAGATGGACAGGGGGCGCGGGCTTTCTTT. It is translated as CASSQDGQGARAFF.

Here the CDR3 reads CASSLGGQARETQYF. CDR3 bases: TGTGCCAGCAGCTTGGGGGGACAGGCGAGGGAGACCCAGTACTTC. J is TRBJ2-5 and V is TRBV5-4, with 8 bases aligning to TRBD1. The CDR3 runs 15 residues. Trimming removed 0 bases from V and 5 bases from J; junction bases left unmatched: 6. Germline V CDR1 and CDR2: SGHNT, YYREEE (reference sequence). The full variable domain, with the rest looked up from reference TRBV5-4 and TRBJ2-5, is ETGVTQSPTHLIKTRGQQVTLRCSSQSGHNTVSWYQQALGQGPQFIFQYYREEENGRGNFPPRFSGLQFPNYSSELNVNALELDDSALYLCASSLGGQARETQYFGPGTRLLVL.

The gene calls are TRBV5-1 and TRBJ2-5; 11 nucleotides align to TRBD2. CDR1 is SGHRS, CDR2 YFSETQ, per germline. The CDR3 runs to 15 residues. With 4 bases clipped from V and 5 bases from J, the junction kept 7 bases outside the gene matches. The CDR3 region has the DNA TGCGCCAGCAGCACCACCAGGACTAGCGGGGAGACCCAGTACTTC. Protein sequence: CASSTTRTSGETQYF.

The rearrangement links TRBV11-2 to TRBJ1-1, with TRBD1 matching over 7 bases. The ends lost 5 bases at V and 1 base at J; junction bases unmatched: 4. The CDR3 extends over 14 amino acids. Per the germline V gene, CDR1 is SGHAT and CDR2 is FQNNGV. CDR3 loop: CASSGGQSNTEAFF. CDR3 coding DNA: TGTGCCAGCAGCGGGGGACAGTCGAACACTGAAGCTTTCTTT.

The CDR3 loop reads CSVRVADTQYF. CDR3 nucleotide sequence: TGCAGTGTGAGGGTTGCGGATACGCAGTATTTT. The chain has TRBV20-1 and TRBJ2-3, with TRBD2 as a possible D gene (5 bases). The V gene lost 7 bases and the J gene lost 6 bases, with 11 bases spanning the gap. This CDR3 spans 11 amino acids. In germline, CDR1 is DFQATT, CDR2 SNEGSKA (reference sequence).

The chain joins TRBV19 to TRBJ1-2, with 8 nucleotides matching TRBD1. The CDR3 runs to 15 residues. The trim removed 5 bases at V and 0 bases at J, leaving 5 bases unmatched. The germline V gene encodes CDR1 LNHDA and CDR2 SQIVND (reference sequence). CDR3 loop: CASSPQTGANYGYTF. The CDR3 DNA sequence: TGTGCCAGTAGTCCCCAGACAGGGGCTAACTATGGCTACACCTTC.